These 26 T cell receptor beta chains originate from one sample sequenced in a study of T cells in Graves' hyperthyroidism and ophthalmopathy. Amplified TCR beta CDR3 regions derived from RNA transcripts. First-round RT-PCR with HTBI primers amplified the TCR CDR3 region. Each CDR3 protein gets one entry after TCRdb re-called the multiplex PCR reads with MiXCR. The sample has fewer than 500,000 distinct CDR3 sequences, roughly 14% seen once. Sequenced sample: blood. Every receptor here comes from a man between 18 and 35 years old with Graves' ophthalmopathy.

This clonotype was seen a few times. V gene TRBV10-2 combines with J gene TRBJ2-1; D not resolved. Germline CDR1 and CDR2: WSHSY and SAAADI. The CDR3 contains 11 residues. The V end was cut by 7 bases, the J end by 3 bases, with 4 bases between. The CDR3 DNA reads TGCGCCAGCACTAGCTACAATGAGCAGTTCTTC. Its translation is CASTSYNEQFF.

The rearrangement links TRBV4-2 to TRBJ1-2; 7 bases are a match to TRBD1. J was trimmed by 3 bases and V by 0 bases; bases with no gene match: 4. This CDR3 region has 15 residues. CDR1 and CDR2 from the germline V gene are LGHNA and YNFKEQ. The CDR3 loop reads CASSQDDRVDYGYTF. In DNA form, the CDR3 reads TGTGCCAGCAGCCAAGATGACAGGGTGGACTATGGCTACACCTTC.

There are a few counts of this clonotype. The chain joins TRBV27 to TRBJ1-4, with D perhaps TRBD1 (5 bases). The CDR3 spans 12 residues. V gave up 3 bases and J gave up 8 bases, with 7 bases separating them. From germline, CDR1 is MNHEY and CDR2 SMNVEV (reference sequence). This CDR3 is CASSFRGEKLFF. The CDR3 coding sequence is TGTGCCAGCAGTTTTCGGGGCGAAAAACTGTTTTTT.

This clonotype was detected many times. This chain joins TRBV12-3 or TRBV12-4 and TRBJ2-1; TRBD1 agrees at 11 bases. V shed 6 bases and J 6 bases; nucleotides not matched to a gene: 7. The CDR3 extends over 15 amino acids. The CDR3 sequence: CASSQDRGPLNEQFF. DNA of the CDR3: TGTGCCAGCAGCCAGGACAGGGGGCCCCTCAATGAGCAGTTCTTC.

This clonotype was seen a handful of times. This chain uses TRBV24-1 with TRBJ2-1; TRBD2 agrees at 10 bases. Per germline, CDR1 KGHDR and CDR2 SFDVKD. The length of the CDR3 is 17 residues. Trimming removed 1 base from V and 6 bases from J; junction bases left unmatched: 8. CDR3 sequence reads: CATSDLRSSGRGNEQFF. CDR3 nucleotides: TGTGCCACCAGTGATTTAAGATCGAGCGGGAGGGGCAATGAGCAGTTCTTC.

V gene TRBV12-3 or TRBV12-4 combines with J gene TRBJ1-4; D unresolved. This CDR3 has 14 residues. V lost 3 bases to trimming and J lost 4 bases, with 9 bases between them. In DNA form, the CDR3 reads TGTGCCAGCAGTTTGAAGCCGAATAATGAAAAACTGTTTTTT. It encodes CASSLKPNNEKLFF.

The chain employs TRBV27 and TRBJ1-2, with 8 nucleotides matching TRBD1. This CDR3 spans 14 amino acids. Trimming took 2 bases from V and 5 from J; bases not matched to a gene: 4. Germline lookup yields CDR1 MNHEY and CDR2 SMNVEV (reference sequence). The CDR3 region has the DNA TGTGCCAGCAGTTTACAGGGGGCTCCTTATGGCTACACCTTC. This encodes CASSLQGAPYGYTF.

This clonotype turned up a few times. The chain combines TRBV6-1 with TRBJ1-3; D is uncertain. V dropped 6 bases and J dropped 0 bases, with 9 bases sitting between them. The CDR3 covers 14 residues. Germline CDR1 is MNHNS and CDR2 is SASEGT. CDR3: CASSSATSGNTIYF. In DNA, the CDR3 is TGTGCCAGCAGCTCTGCAACCTCTGGAAACACCATATATTTT.

This rearrangement joins TRBV12-3 or TRBV12-4 to TRBJ1-1; D unresolved. V was shortened by 2 bases and J by 8 bases, with 12 bases between the two germline ends. The CDR3 is 13 amino acids. The CDR3 loop reads CASSLMSQMEAFF. CDR3 in DNA: TGTGCCAGCAGTTTAATGTCGCAGATGGAAGCTTTCTTT.

This clonotype was counted at least ten times. The V gene is TRBV6-1, the J gene TRBJ2-7; D is unclear. Germline CDR1 and CDR2: MNHNS and SASEGT. The CDR3 extends over 13 amino acids. V lost 5 bases and J lost 2, with 10 bases in between. CDR3 region: CASSLQSPYEQYF. CDR3 DNA: TGTGCCAGCAGTCTACAGTCCCCCTACGAGCAGTACTTC.

This clonotype was seen at least ten times. The rearrangement uses TRBV6-1 and TRBJ2-5; no clear D gene. Germline V gene lookup returns CDR1 MNHNS and CDR2 SASEGT. The CDR3 length is 14 residues. With 5 bases removed from V and 4 bases from J, the gap between germline ends came to 14 bases. In nucleotides, the CDR3 is TGTGCCAGCAGTCACACGGGTGCGGTAGAGACCCAGTACTTC. It encodes CASSHTGAVETQYF.

This clonotype was counted many times. V usage is TRBV14 and J usage is TRBJ2-5; D is undetermined. The CDR3 has 13 amino acids. Trimming stripped 4 bases from V and 5 bases from J, with 11 bases between. Looked up from germline, CDR1 is SGHDN and CDR2 is FVKESK. For the CDR3, the DNA is TGTGCCAGCAGCCCCCGGCAGAGGGAGACCCAGTACTTC. This translates into CASSPRQRETQYF.

This clonotype showed up just a few times. This could be a read error, since a much larger clone is one nucleotide away. The chain employs TRBV4-2 and TRBJ2-7; D unclear. Per the germline V gene, CDR1 is LGHNA and CDR2 is YNFKEQ. The ends were cut back, 0 bases at V and 6 bases at J, with 15 bases in the middle. CDR3 length equals 15 residues. The CDR3, as DNA: TGTGCCAGCAGCCAAGATAGGGTAGCTAATCGCGAGCAGTACTTC. Its protein is CASSQDRVANREQYF.

Only a few counts were recorded for this clonotype. This chain connects TRBV15 to TRBJ1-2; D remains ambiguous. The V end lost 3 bases, the J end lost 4 bases, and 21 bases lay between the germline ends. CDR1 is LNHNV and CDR2 is YYDKDF in the germline V gene (reference sequence). This CDR3 region has 17 residues. CDR3 coding DNA: TGTGCCACCAGCAGTCTCAACACCCGGGCCGTGGGCTATGGCTACACCTTC. The encoded protein is CATSSLNTRAVGYGYTF. The variable domain in full, completed from reference TRBV15 and TRBJ1-2, reads DAMVIQNPRYQVTQFGKPVTLSCSQTLNHNVMYWYQQKSSQAPKLLFHYYDKDFNNEADTPDNFQSRRPNTSFCFLDIRSPGLGDTAMYLCATSSLNTRAVGYGYTFGSGTRLTVV.

The chain joins TRBV19 to TRBJ2-2, with 13 bases fitting TRBD2. Germline V gene lookup returns CDR1 LNHDA and CDR2 SQIVND (reference sequence). This CDR3 is built from 20 residues. The V segment lost 6 bases and the J segment 1 base; nucleotides outside the gene matches: 14. DNA of the CDR3: TGTGCCAGTAGGGGGCACAGGACTAGCGGGGGCCGCCAGAACACCGGGGAGCTGTTTTTT. Translation gives CASRGHRTSGGRQNTGELFF. Combining the CDR3 with reference TRBV19 and TRBJ2-2 gives the whole variable domain DGGITQSPKYLFRKEGQNVTLSCEQNLNHDAMYWYRQDPGQGLRLIYYSQIVNDFQKGDIAEGYSVSREKKESFPLTVTSAQKNPTAFYLCASRGHRTSGGRQNTGELFFGEGSRLTVL.

The rearrangement joins TRBV7-2 to TRBJ1-2, with a tentative D call TRBD1 (5 bases). V lost 2 bases and J lost 8, with 12 bases in between. Germline V gives CDR1 SGHTA, CDR2 FQGNSA. The CDR3 spans 13 residues. The chain's CDR3 is CASSLRPGGGYTF. The CDR3 DNA follows: TGTGCCAGCAGCTTAAGACCGGGGGGGGGCTACACCTTC.

This clonotype was seen repeatedly, ten times or more. This chain uses TRBV27 with TRBJ1-2; TRBD1 might be the D (5 bases). CDR3 length: 12 residues. V shed 8 bases and J shed 1 base, with 8 bases lying between them. Per the germline V gene, CDR1 is MNHEY and CDR2 is SMNVEV (reference sequence). In DNA, the CDR3 is TGTGCCAGCCGGGACGGTAACTATGGCTACACCTTC. This encodes CASRDGNYGYTF.

This clonotype occurred many times. This rearrangement joins TRBV11-2 to TRBJ1-2; no clear D. V dropped 3 bases and J dropped 6 bases, with 20 bases sitting between them. The CDR3 spans 16 residues. Germline V lookup: CDR1 SGHAT, CDR2 FQNNGV. CDR3 DNA sequence: TGTGCCAGCAGCTTTATGCTGGACCCCACAGCGGATGGCTACACCTTC. Translated, it gives CASSFMLDPTADGYTF.

As for this clonotype: This may come from a read error, since a much larger clone is one base off. This chain joins TRBV18 and TRBJ1-2; possibly TRBD1 for D (6 bases). Germline V CDR1 and CDR2: KGHSH, LQKENI. V dropped 1 base and J dropped 7 bases, with 19 bases sitting between them. This CDR3 is 16 amino acids long. The CDR3 DNA reads TGTGCCAGCTCACCACTGTTTTCGCAGGGGAGAATTGGCTACACCTTC. It encodes CASSPLFSQGRIGYTF.

This clonotype showed up many times. The genes are TRBV5-1 and TRBJ2-1; D gene unclear. This CDR3 has 15 amino acids. Germline values: CDR1 SGHRS, CDR2 YFSETQ. Trimming stripped 0 bases from V and 5 bases from J, with 12 bases between. CDR3 sequence (DNA): TGCGCCAGCAGCTTGGGTACCACCCGAGACAATGAGCAGTTCTTC. This sequence encodes CASSLGTTRDNEQFF.

This clonotype appeared many times. J is TRBJ1-2 and V is TRBV6-1; D call uncertain. CDR1 and CDR2 (germline): MNHNS, SASEGT. V was cut by 8 bases and J by 0 bases, with 13 bases left in between. The CDR3 spans 14 residues. In DNA form, the CDR3 reads TGTGCCAGCGAAAGGGAGGACCCTAACTATGGCTACACCTTC. This sequence encodes CASEREDPNYGYTF.

A remark on this clonotype: This may be a read error: a much more frequent sequence differs by one nucleotide. Because it lacks the conserved phenylalanine or tryptophan at the end, this CDR3 is likely a read error. The chain carries TRBV19 and TRBJ1-1, with D hard to call. Germline-derived CDR1 and CDR2 are LNHDA and SQIVND (reference sequence). The CDR3 contains 13 residues. Trimming took off 1 base at V and 4 bases at J, with 7 bases between the two ends. CDR3 region: CASSIGRVTEAFL. The CDR3 nucleotides are TGTGCCAGTAGTATAGGGAGGGTCACTGAAGCTTTCCTT.

This clonotype was counted a few times. The chain recombines TRBV5-6 with TRBJ1-5; tentative D call: TRBD1 (6 bases). Trimming removed 4 bases at V and 3 bases at J, with 14 bases between. The CDR3 length is 15 residues. Germline CDR1 reads SGHDT; CDR2 reads YYEEEE. CDR3 sequence reads: CASSKKDRPNQPQHF. CDR3 in DNA: TGTGCCAGCAGCAAAAAAGACAGGCCCAATCAGCCCCAGCATTTT.

This clonotype was recorded at least ten times. The CDR3 region has the DNA TGCGCCAGCAACCCTAATATCGGGGACACTGAAGCTTTCTTT. The encoded protein is CASNPNIGDTEAFF. V usage is TRBV5-1 and J usage is TRBJ1-1, with D uncertain. The CDR3 runs to 14 residues. The V gene's germline CDR1 is SGHRS and CDR2 YFSETQ. Trimming pared 6 bases from V and 3 bases from J, leaving 15 bases between.

This clonotype was seen ten or more times. The chain recombines TRBV30 with TRBJ2-7; maybe TRBD2 (5 bases). This CDR3 has 14 residues. V lost 0 bases, J lost 3 bases, and 12 bases lay in between. Germline values: CDR1 GTSNPN, CDR2 SVGIG (reference sequence). This CDR3 reads CAWSVDEGSYEQYF. In DNA, the CDR3 is TGTGCCTGGAGTGTAGACGAGGGAAGCTACGAGCAGTACTTC.

In its sample, this clonotype was seen many times. V is TRBV29-1 and J is TRBJ2-3; no clear D gene. The length of the CDR3 is 13 residues. V was trimmed by 4 bases and J by 2 bases, leaving 10 bases between them. Germline lookup yields CDR1 SQVTM and CDR2 ANQGSEA. The CDR3 protein is CSVASPLTDTQYF. For the CDR3, the DNA is TGCAGCGTTGCCTCCCCCCTCACAGATACGCAGTATTTT.